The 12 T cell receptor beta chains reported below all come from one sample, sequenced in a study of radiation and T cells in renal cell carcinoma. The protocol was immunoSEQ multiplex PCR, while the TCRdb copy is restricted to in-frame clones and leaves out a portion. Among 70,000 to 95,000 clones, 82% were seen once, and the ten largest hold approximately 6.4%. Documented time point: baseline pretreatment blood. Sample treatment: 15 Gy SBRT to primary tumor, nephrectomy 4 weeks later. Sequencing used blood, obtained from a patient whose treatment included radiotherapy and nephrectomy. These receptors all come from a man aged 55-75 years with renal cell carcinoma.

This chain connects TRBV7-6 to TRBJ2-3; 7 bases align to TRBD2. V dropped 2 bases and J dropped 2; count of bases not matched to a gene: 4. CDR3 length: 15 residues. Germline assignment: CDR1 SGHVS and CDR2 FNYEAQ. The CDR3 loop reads CASSLRLAATDTQYF. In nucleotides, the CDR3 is TGTGCCAGCAGCTTAAGACTAGCAGCCACAGATACGCAGTATTTT.

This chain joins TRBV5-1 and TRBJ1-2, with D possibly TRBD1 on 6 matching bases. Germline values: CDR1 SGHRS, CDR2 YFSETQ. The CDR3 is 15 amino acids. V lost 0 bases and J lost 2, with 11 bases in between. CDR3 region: CASSLEAGANYGYTF. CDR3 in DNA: TGCGCCAGCAGCTTGGAGGCAGGGGCAAACTATGGCTACACCTTC.

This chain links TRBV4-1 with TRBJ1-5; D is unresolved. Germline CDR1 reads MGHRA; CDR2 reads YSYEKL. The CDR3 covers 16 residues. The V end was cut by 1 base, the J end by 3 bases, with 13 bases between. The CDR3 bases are TGCGCCAGCAGCCAAGTGGCCGGCAGGCTCAATCAGCCCCAGCATTTT. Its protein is CASSQVAGRLNQPQHF.

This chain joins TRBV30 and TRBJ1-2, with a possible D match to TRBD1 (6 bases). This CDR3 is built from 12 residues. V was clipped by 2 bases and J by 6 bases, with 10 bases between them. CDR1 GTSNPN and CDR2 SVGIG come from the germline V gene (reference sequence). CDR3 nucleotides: TGTGCCTGGAGTAACAGGGTTGATGGCTACACCTTC. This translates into CAWSNRVDGYTF.

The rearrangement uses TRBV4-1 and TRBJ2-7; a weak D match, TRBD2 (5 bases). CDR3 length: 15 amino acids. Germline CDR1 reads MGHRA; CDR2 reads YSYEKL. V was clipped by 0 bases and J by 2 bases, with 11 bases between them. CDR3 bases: TGCGCCAGCAGCCAAGAGCGGGCGGTCCCCTACGAGCAGTACTTC. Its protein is CASSQERAVPYEQYF.

CDR3 sequence reads: CASSLVQIGNYEQYF. For the CDR3, the DNA is TGTGCCAGCAGCTTGGTTCAAATAGGGAACTACGAGCAGTACTTC. This sequence joins TRBV5-6 and TRBJ2-7; D ambiguous. Trimming removed 0 bases at V and 3 bases at J, with 13 bases between. From germline, CDR1 is SGHDT and CDR2 YYEEEE. CDR3 size: 15 residues.

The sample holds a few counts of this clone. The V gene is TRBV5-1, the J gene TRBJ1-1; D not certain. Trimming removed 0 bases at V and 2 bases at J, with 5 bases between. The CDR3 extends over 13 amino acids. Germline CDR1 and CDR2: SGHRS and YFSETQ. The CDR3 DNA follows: TGCGCCAGCAGCTTGGGGTTAAACACTGAAGCTTTCTTT. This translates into CASSLGLNTEAFF.

CDR3 nucleotide sequence: TGTGCCAGCAGCCGACCATATAGCGGGACGAACACCGGGGAGCTGTTTTTT. It encodes CASSRPYSGTNTGELFF. The chain combines TRBV5-8 with TRBJ2-2; 8 nucleotides line up with TRBD2. The CDR3 contains 17 residues. Germline V CDR1 and CDR2: SGHTS, YDEGEE. The J segment lost 0 bases and the V segment lost 4 bases, leaving 8 bases of the junction unmatched.

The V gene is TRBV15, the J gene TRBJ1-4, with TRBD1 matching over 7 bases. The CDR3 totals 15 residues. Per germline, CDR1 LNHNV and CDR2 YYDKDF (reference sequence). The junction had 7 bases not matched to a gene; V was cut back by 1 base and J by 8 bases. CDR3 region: CATSRVAGGEEKLFF. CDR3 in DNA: TGTGCCACCAGCAGAGTCGCAGGGGGGGAGGAAAAACTGTTTTTT.

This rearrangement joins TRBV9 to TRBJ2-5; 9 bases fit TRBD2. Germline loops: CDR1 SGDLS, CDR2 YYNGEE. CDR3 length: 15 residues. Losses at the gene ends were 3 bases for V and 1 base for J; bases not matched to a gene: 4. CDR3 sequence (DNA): TGTGCCAGCAGCGCGTTAGCGGGGGTCCAAGAGACCCAGTACTTC. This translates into CASSALAGVQETQYF. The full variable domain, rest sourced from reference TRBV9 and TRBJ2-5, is DSGVTQTPKHLITATGQRVTLRCSPRSGDLSVYWYQQSLDQGLQFLIQYYNGEERAKGNILERFSAQQFPDLHSELNLSSLELGDSALYFCASSALAGVQETQYFGPGTRLLVL.

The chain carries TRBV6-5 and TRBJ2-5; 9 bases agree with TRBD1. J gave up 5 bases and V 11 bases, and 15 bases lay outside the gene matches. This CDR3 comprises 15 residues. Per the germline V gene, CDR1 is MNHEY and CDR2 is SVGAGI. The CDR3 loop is CAVGVGTGTHETQYF. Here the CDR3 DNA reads TGTGCCGTTGGAGTCGGGACAGGGACACACGAGACCCAGTACTTC.

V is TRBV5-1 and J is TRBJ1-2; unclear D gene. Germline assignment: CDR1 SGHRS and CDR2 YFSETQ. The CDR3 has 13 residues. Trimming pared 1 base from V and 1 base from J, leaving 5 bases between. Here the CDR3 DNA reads TGCGCCAGCAGCTTGCACGGTAACTATGGCTACACCTTC. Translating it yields CASSLHGNYGYTF. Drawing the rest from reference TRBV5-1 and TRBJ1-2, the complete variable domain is KAGVTQTPRYLIKTRGQQVTLSCSPISGHRSVSWYQQTPGQGLQFLFEYFSETQRNKGNFPGRFSGRQFSNSRSEMNVSTLELGDSALYLCASSLHGNYGYTFGSGTRLTVV.